These T cell receptor beta chains were read from a single sample in a study of cytotoxic CD8 clonotypes in ibrutinib-treated CLL. Here immunoSEQ multiplex PCR was the method, and the copy in TCRdb shows in-frame clones only, minus some. The sample lists 70,000 to 85,000 clones, more than 70% occurring once. Sequencing was performed on PBMCs, taken at disease progression, from a patient treated with ibrutinib. Source of these receptors: a human donor with chronic lymphocytic leukemia. Each CDR3 is given with its conserved first and last residue. The order of the fields is clone size, D gene, J gene, V gene, CDR3 protein, CDR3 DNA. D genes are given only for firm matches. Clone size is not always given. Where it is, it says once, few, many or a class for expanded clones.

size: -
D: -
J: TRBJ1-1
V: TRBV2
CDR3: CASSEAVGKNTEAFF
DNA: TGTGCCAGCAGTGAAGCGGTCGGCAAAAACACTGAAGCTTTCTTT

size: -
D: -
J: TRBJ1-6
V: TRBV6-4
CDR3: CASSDSMGNSPLHF
DNA: TGTGCCAGCAGTGACTCTATGGGGAATTCACCCCTCCACTTT

size: -
D: -
J: TRBJ2-1
V: TRBV6-1
CDR3: CAIQRSGHNEQFF
DNA: TGTGCCATCCAGAGAAGCGGGCACAATGAGCAGTTCTTC

size: once
D: -
J: TRBJ2-7
V: TRBV5-1
CDR3: CASSPGTAFGSEQYF
DNA: TGCGCCAGCAGTCCCGGGACGGCCTTCGGGTCCGAGCAGTACTTC

size: -
D: -
J: TRBJ1-5
V: TRBV28
CDR3: CASSFGRYLSNQPQHF
DNA: TGTGCCAGCAGTTTCGGCAGATATCTTAGCAATCAGCCCCAGCATTTT

size: -
D: TRBD1
J: TRBJ1-4
V: TRBV9
CDR3: CASNPQGAYGEKLFF
DNA: TGTGCCAGCAACCCCCAGGGGGCATATGGTGAAAAACTGTTTTTT

size: -
D: -
J: TRBJ2-1
V: TRBV2
CDR3: CASMRQEHNEQFF
DNA: TGTGCCAGCATGCGGCAGGAACACAATGAGCAGTTCTTC

size: few
D: -
J: TRBJ1-4
V: TRBV10-3
CDR3: CAIRDSRGGKLFF
DNA: TGTGCCATACGGGATTCTAGAGGGGGAAAACTGTTTTTT

size: -
D: -
J: TRBJ2-7
V: TRBV10-2
CDR3: CASSEPGHSYEQYF
DNA: TGCGCCAGCAGTGAGCCGGGACACTCCTACGAGCAGTACTTC

size: -
D: -
J: TRBJ2-7
V: TRBV7-9
CDR3: CASSQPPSYEQYF
DNA: TGTGCCAGCAGCCAACCGCCGAGCTACGAGCAGTACTTC

size: -
D: TRBD1
J: TRBJ1-6
V: TRBV5-1
CDR3: CASSPGTENSPLHF
DNA: TGCGCCAGCAGCCCGGGGACAGAAAATTCACCCCTCCACTTT

size: -
D: -
J: TRBJ2-5
V: TRBV4-1
CDR3: CASSQIVVGVKTQYF
DNA: TGCGCCAGCAGCCAAATTGTGGTGGGGGTGAAGACCCAGTACTTC

size: -
D: -
J: TRBJ2-1
V: TRBV28
CDR3: CASSVAQDNEQFF
DNA: TGTGCCAGCAGTGTAGCCCAAGACAATGAGCAGTTCTTC

size: -
D: -
J: TRBJ2-2
V: TRBV18
CDR3: CASSPRGSNTGELFF
DNA: TGTGCCAGCTCACCTCGGGGCTCGAACACCGGGGAGCTGTTTTTT

size: once
D: -
J: TRBJ1-1
V: TRBV5-1
CDR3: CASSLTNRGTEAFF
DNA: TGCGCCAGCAGCTTAACTAATAGAGGCACTGAAGCTTTCTTT

size: -
D: TRBD1
J: TRBJ1-3
V: TRBV6-6
CDR3: CASSYFGTAGNTIYF
DNA: TGTGCCAGCAGTTACTTTGGGACAGCTGGAAACACCATATATTTT

size: once
D: TRBD1
J: TRBJ1-2
V: TRBV19
CDR3: CASRRGRGTGVGYTF
DNA: TGTGCCAGTAGAAGAGGACGGGGGACAGGGGTTGGCTACACCTTC

size: -
D: -
J: TRBJ1-1
V: TRBV5-1
CDR3: CASGTVNTEAFF
DNA: TGCGCCAGCGGCACAGTGAACACTGAAGCTTTCTTT